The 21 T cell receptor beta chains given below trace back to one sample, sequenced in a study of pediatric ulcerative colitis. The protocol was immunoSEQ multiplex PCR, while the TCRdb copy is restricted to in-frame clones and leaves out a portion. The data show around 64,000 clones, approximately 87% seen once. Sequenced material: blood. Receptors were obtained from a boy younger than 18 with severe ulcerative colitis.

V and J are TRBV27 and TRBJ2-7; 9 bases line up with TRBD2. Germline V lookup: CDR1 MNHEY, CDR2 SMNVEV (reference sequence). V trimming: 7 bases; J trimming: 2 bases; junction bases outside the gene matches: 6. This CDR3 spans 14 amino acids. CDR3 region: CASKAAGGPYEQYF. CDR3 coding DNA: TGTGCCAGCAAAGCAGCGGGAGGCCCCTACGAGCAGTACTTC.

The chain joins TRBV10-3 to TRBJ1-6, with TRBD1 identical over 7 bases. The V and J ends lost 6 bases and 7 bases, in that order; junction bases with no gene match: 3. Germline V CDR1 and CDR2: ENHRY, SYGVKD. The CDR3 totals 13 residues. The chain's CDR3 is CAIRQGWNSPLHF. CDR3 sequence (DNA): TGTGCCATCAGACAGGGGTGGAATTCACCCCTCCACTTT.

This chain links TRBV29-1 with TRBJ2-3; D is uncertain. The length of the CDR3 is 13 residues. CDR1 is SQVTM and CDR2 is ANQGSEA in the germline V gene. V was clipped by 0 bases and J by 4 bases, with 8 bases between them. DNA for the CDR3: TGCAGCGTTGAAGATACTGCCGCAGATACGCAGTATTTT. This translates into CSVEDTAADTQYF.

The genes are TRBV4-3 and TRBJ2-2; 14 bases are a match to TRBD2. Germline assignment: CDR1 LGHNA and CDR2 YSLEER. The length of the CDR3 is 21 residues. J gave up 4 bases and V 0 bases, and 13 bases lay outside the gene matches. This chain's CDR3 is CASSQETSGLAGVPSTGELFF. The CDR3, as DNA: TGCGCCAGCAGCCAAGAAACCTCGGGACTAGCGGGAGTACCCTCCACCGGGGAGCTGTTTTTT.

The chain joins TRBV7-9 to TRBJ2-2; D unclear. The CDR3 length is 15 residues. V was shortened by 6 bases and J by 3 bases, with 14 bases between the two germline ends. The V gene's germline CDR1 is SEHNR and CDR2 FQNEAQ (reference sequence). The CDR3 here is CASRLDPPDTGELFF. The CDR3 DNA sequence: TGTGCCAGCAGGCTGGACCCCCCGGACACCGGGGAGCTGTTTTTT.

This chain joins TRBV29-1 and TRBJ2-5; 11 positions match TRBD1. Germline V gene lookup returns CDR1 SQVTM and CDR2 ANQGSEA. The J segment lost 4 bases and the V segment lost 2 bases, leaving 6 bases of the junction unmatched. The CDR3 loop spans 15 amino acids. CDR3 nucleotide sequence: TGCAGCGTTGAACCCGGGACAGGGGGAAGAGAGACCCAGTACTTC. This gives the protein CSVEPGTGGRETQYF.

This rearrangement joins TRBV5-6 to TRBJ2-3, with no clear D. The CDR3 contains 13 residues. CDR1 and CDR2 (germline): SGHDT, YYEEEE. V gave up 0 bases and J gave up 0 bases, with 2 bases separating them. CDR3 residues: CASSLDSTDTQYF. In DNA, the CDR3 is TGTGCCAGCAGCTTGGACAGCACAGATACGCAGTATTTT. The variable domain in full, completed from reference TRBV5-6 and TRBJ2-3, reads DAGVTQSPTHLIKTRGQQVTLRCSPKSGHDTVSWYQQALGQGPQFIFQYYEEEERQRGNFPDRFSGHQFPNYSSELNVNALLLGDSALYLCASSLDSTDTQYFGPGTRLTVL.

CDR3 amino acids: CASRPNSGITDTQYF. In nucleotides, the CDR3 is TGTGCCAGCAGACCTAATAGCGGGATTACAGATACGCAGTATTTT. The V and J genes are TRBV7-9 and TRBJ2-3, with TRBD2 identical over 8 bases. V dropped 6 bases and J dropped 3; count of bases not matched to a gene: 8. The germline CDR1 and CDR2 sequences are SEHNR and FQNEAQ (reference sequence). This CDR3 has 15 residues.

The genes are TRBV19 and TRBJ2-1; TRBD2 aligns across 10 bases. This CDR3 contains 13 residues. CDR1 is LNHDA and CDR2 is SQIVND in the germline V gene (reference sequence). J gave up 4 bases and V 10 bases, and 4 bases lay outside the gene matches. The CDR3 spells CATTSGMYNEQFF. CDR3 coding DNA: TGTGCCACCACTAGCGGGATGTACAATGAGCAGTTCTTC.

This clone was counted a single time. CDR3 sequence reads: CASKPKVTGELFF. Written as DNA, the CDR3 is TGTGCCAGTAAACCGAAGGTAACCGGGGAGCTGTTTTTT. The chain has TRBV19 and TRBJ2-2; D remains ambiguous. CDR1 and CDR2 (germline): LNHDA, SQIVND (reference sequence). Trimming removed 7 bases from V and 5 bases from J, with 11 bases in between. This CDR3 is 13 amino acids long.

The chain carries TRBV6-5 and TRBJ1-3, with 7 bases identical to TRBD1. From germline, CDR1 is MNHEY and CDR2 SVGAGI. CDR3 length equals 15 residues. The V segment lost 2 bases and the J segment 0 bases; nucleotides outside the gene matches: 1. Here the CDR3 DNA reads TGTGCCAGCAGTTACGACAGGGCCTCTGGAAACACCATATATTTT. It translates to CASSYDRASGNTIYF.

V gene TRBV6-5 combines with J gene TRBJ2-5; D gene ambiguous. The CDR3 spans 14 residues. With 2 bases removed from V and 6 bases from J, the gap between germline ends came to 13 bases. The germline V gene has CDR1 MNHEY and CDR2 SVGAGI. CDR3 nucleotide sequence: TGTGCCAGCAGTTACGGCAGCAATCCCCAGACCCAGTACTTC. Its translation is CASSYGSNPQTQYF.

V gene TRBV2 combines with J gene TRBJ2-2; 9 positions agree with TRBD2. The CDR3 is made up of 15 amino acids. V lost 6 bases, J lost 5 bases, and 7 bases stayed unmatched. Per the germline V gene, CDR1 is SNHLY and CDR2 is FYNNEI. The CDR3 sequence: CASRRLAASTGELFF. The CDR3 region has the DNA TGTGCCAGCAGACGACTAGCGGCCTCAACCGGGGAGCTGTTTTTT.

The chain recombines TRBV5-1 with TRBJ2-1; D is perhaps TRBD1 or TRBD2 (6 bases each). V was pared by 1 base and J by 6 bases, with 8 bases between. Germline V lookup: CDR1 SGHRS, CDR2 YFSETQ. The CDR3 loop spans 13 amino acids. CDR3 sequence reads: CASSLWGANEQFF. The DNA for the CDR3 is TGCGCCAGCAGCTTGTGGGGGGCCAATGAGCAGTTCTTC.

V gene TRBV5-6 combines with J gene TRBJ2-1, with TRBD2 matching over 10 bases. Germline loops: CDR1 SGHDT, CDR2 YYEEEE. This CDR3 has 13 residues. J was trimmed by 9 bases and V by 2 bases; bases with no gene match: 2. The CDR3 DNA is TGTGCCAGCAGCTTCCTAGCGGGAGTTGAGCAGTTCTTC. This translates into CASSFLAGVEQFF. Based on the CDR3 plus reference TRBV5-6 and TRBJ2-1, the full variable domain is DAGVTQSPTHLIKTRGQQVTLRCSPKSGHDTVSWYQQALGQGPQFIFQYYEEEERQRGNFPDRFSGHQFPNYSSELNVNALLLGDSALYLCASSFLAGVEQFFGPGTRLTVL.

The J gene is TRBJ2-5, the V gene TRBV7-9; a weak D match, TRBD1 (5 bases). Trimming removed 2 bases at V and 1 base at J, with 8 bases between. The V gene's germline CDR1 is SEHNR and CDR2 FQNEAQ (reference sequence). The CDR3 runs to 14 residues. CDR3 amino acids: CASSLSGFQETQYF. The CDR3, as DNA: TGTGCCAGCAGCTTATCAGGGTTCCAAGAGACCCAGTACTTC.

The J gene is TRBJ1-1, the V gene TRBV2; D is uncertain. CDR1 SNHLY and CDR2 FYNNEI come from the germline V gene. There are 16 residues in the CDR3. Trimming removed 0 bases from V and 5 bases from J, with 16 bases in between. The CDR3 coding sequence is TGTGCCAGCAGTGAAGCCCCCCGGTCCTTAGGTACTGAAGCTTTCTTT. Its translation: CASSEAPRSLGTEAFF.

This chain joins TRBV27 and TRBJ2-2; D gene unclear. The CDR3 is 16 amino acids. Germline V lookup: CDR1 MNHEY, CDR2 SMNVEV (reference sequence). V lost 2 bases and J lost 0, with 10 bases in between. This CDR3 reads CASSLRWNANTGELFF. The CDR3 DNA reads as TGTGCCAGCAGTTTAAGGTGGAACGCGAACACCGGGGAGCTGTTTTTT.

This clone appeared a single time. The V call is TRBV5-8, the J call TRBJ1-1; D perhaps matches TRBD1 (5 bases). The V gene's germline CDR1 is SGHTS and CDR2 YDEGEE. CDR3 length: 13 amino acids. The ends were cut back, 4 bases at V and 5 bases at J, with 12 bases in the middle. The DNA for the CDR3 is TGTGCCAGCAGCGTCCGGGGGGAAACTGAAGCTTTCTTT. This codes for CASSVRGETEAFF.

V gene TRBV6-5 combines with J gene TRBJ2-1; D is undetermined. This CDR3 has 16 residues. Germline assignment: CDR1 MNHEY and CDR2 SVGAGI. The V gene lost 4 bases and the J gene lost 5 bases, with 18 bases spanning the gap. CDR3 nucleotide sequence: TGTGCCAGCAGTTCCGAGACTCCCAGGTTTGACAATGAGCAGTTCTTC. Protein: CASSSETPRFDNEQFF.

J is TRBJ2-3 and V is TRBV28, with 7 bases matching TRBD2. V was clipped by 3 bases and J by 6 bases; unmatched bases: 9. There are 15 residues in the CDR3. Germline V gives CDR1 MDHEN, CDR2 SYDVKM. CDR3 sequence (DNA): TGTGCCAGCAGTTTCAGCGGCGGGAGTTATGATACGCAGTATTTT. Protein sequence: CASSFSGGSYDTQYF.